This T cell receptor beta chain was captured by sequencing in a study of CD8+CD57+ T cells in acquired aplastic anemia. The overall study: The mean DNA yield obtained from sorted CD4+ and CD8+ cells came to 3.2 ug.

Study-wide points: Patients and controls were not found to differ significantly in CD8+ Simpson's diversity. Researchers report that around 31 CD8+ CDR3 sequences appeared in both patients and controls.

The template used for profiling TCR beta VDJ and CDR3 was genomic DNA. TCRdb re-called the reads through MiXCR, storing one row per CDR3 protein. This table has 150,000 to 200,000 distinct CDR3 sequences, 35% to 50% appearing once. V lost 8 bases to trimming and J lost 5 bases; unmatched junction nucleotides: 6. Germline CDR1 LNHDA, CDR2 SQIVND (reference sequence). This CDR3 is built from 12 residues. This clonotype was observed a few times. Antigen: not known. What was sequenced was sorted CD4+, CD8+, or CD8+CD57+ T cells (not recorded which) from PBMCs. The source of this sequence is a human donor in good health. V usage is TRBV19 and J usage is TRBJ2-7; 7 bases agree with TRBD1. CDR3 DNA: TGTGCCAGTGGAAGGGGGCGCGACGAGCAGTACTTC. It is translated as CASGRGRDEQYF.